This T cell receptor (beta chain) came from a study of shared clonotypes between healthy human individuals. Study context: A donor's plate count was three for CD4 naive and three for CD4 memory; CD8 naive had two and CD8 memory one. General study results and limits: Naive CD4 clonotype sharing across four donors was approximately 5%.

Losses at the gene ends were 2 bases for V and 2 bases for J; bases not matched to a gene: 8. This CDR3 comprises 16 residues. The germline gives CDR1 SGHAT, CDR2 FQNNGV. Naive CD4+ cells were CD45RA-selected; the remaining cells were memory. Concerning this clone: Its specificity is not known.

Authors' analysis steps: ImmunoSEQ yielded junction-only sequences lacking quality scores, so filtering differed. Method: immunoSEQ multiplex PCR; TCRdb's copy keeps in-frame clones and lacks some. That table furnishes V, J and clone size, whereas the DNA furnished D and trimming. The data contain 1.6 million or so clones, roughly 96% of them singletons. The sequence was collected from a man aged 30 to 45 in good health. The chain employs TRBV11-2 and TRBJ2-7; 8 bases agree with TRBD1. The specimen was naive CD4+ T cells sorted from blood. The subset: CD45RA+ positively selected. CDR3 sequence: CASSLFPGTGTYEQYF. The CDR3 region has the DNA TGTGCCAGCAGCTTATTCCCTGGGACAGGCACCTACGAGCAGTACTTC.